This T cell receptor (beta chain) was found in a study of cytomegalovirus exposure and HLA in healthy donors. In the PCR, 60 Vbeta and 13 Jbeta primers were used. Repertoires were generated with immunoSEQ multiplex PCR, while TCRdb's copy carries only in-frame clones and drops some. Of roughly 100,000 clones listed, about 79% are singletons. The CDR3 extends over 13 amino acids. V was cut by 11 bases and J by 0 bases, with 8 bases left in between. In germline, CDR1 is MNHEY, CDR2 SVGAGI. This chain joins TRBV6-5 and TRBJ2-6; D remains ambiguous. The sample comprised PBMCs. The receptor comes from a man between 50 and 59 years old in good health and CMV-seropositive. The CDR3 loop reads CAALASGANVLTF. The DNA of the CDR3 is TGTGCCGCCCTGGCCTCTGGGGCCAACGTCCTGACTTTC.